This T cell receptor beta chain was found in a study of blood T cell repertoires in COVID-19. As for the study in general: T cells, B-cell-depleted T cells, or PBMCs provided the cDNA or gDNA that served as material.

Per germline, CDR1 MGHRA and CDR2 YSYEKL. The CDR3 consists of 15 residues. Trimming took 0 bases from V and 4 from J, leaving 12 bases between them. This clone is large in the sample. Profiled with immunoSEQ multiplex PCR; TCRdb holds only in-frame clones, not every one. The sample yields about 25,000 clones, around 87% seen once. The source is a man in his forties or fifties with active COVID-19. Sequenced: peripheral blood. The chain recombines TRBV4-1 with TRBJ1-2, with D tentatively TRBD1 (6 bases). The CDR3, as DNA: TGCGCCAGCAGCCAAGATCTAACAGGGAGCTATGGCTACACCTTC. This codes for CASSQDLTGSYGYTF.